This is a list of T cell receptor beta chains from one sample in a study of T cells in Graves' hyperthyroidism and ophthalmopathy. TCRdb called the multiplex PCR reads again in MiXCR, with one record for every CDR3 protein. This table holds hundreds of thousands of distinct CDR3 sequences, 15% to 20% found once. The source material was blood. The source is a woman aged 25 to 39 with Graves' hyperthyroidism. CDR3s include the opening cysteine and the closing phenylalanine or tryptophan. The D gene is left open where the match is weak. Rows may omit the clone size; those that give it use once, few, many or a size class.

J gene: TRBJ2-1
V gene: TRBV24-1
clone size: NA
D gene: NA
CDR3 protein: CATSDQGLEGNEQFF
CDR3 DNA: TGTGCCACCAGTGACCAGGGGCTAGAGGGCAATGAGCAGTTCTTC

J gene: TRBJ2-3
V gene: TRBV9
clone size: NA
D gene: TRBD1
CDR3 protein: CASSVGGQGTDTQYF
CDR3 DNA: TGTGCCAGCAGCGTGGGGGGACAGGGAACAGATACGCAGTATTTT

J gene: TRBJ2-1
V gene: TRBV28
clone size: many
D gene: NA
CDR3 protein: CASRQGGGAGNEQFF
CDR3 DNA: TGTGCCAGCCGACAGGGTGGGGGAGCGGGAAATGAGCAGTTCTTC

J gene: TRBJ1-2
V gene: TRBV29-1
clone size: NA
D gene: NA
CDR3 protein: CSVGGGAHYGYTF
CDR3 DNA: TGCAGCGTTGGGGGGGGCGCTCACTATGGCTACACCTTC

J gene: TRBJ2-7
V gene: TRBV28
clone size: NA
D gene: NA
CDR3 protein: CASRVGRERQEQYF
CDR3 DNA: TGTGCCAGCAGAGTGGGGCGGGAAAGGCAGGAGCAGTACTTC

J gene: TRBJ2-3
V gene: TRBV6-2/TRBV6-3
clone size: NA
D gene: TRBD2
CDR3 protein: CASSARGVEFFTDTQYF
CDR3 DNA: TGTGCCAGCAGTGCGCGGGGGGTCGAGTTTTTCACAGATACGCAGTATTTT

J gene: TRBJ2-7
V gene: TRBV12-3/TRBV12-4
clone size: many
D gene: NA
CDR3 protein: CASGGNPTYEQYF
CDR3 DNA: TGTGCCAGCGGGGGAAATCCCACCTACGAGCAGTACTTC

J gene: TRBJ2-7
V gene: TRBV4-3
clone size: NA
D gene: TRBD2
CDR3 protein: CASSQEGLAGHDEQYF
CDR3 DNA: TGCGCCAGCAGCCAGGAAGGACTAGCGGGACATGACGAGCAGTACTTC

J gene: TRBJ2-3
V gene: TRBV24-1
clone size: NA
D gene: TRBD2
CDR3 protein: CATSDYALAGATDTQYF
CDR3 DNA: TGTGCCACCAGTGATTATGCCCTAGCGGGAGCGACAGATACGCAGTATTTT

J gene: TRBJ2-7
V gene: TRBV13
clone size: few
D gene: NA
CDR3 protein: CASSPGAEVSYEQYF
CDR3 DNA: TGTGCCAGCAGCCCGGGTGCGGAGGTCTCCTACGAGCAGTACTTC

J gene: TRBJ1-2
V gene: TRBV6-2/TRBV6-3
clone size: NA
D gene: NA
CDR3 protein: CASSGPNYGYTF
CDR3 DNA: TGTGCCAGCAGCGGACCGAACTATGGCTACACCTTC

J gene: TRBJ2-1
V gene: TRBV20-1
clone size: NA
D gene: NA
CDR3 protein: CSAPPPGVNEQFF
CDR3 DNA: TGCAGTGCTCCCCCCCCGGGGGTCAATGAGCAGTTCTTC

J gene: TRBJ1-5
V gene: TRBV12-5
clone size: many
D gene: TRBD1
CDR3 protein: CASGLPGGRDQPQHF
CDR3 DNA: TGTGCTAGTGGTTTGCCAGGGGGGAGAGATCAGCCCCAGCATTTT

J gene: TRBJ2-5
V gene: TRBV6-1
clone size: many
D gene: TRBD2
CDR3 protein: CASSLWTSGLKETQYF
CDR3 DNA: TGTGCCAGCAGTCTTTGGACTAGCGGGCTTAAAGAGACCCAGTACTTC

J gene: TRBJ1-2
V gene: TRBV6-1
clone size: NA
D gene: NA
CDR3 protein: CASTLPSGAVSGYTF
CDR3 DNA: TGTGCCAGCACTCTACCTTCAGGGGCAGTAAGTGGCTACACCTTC

J gene: TRBJ2-3
V gene: TRBV5-1
clone size: NA
D gene: TRBD1
CDR3 protein: CASSGWTGNTDTQYF
CDR3 DNA: TGCGCCAGCAGCGGTTGGACAGGGAACACAGATACGCAGTATTTT

J gene: TRBJ2-7
V gene: TRBV20-1
clone size: many
D gene: TRBD1
CDR3 protein: CSARGDTGGDSYEQYF
CDR3 DNA: TGCAGTGCTAGAGGCGATACAGGGGGAGACTCCTACGAGCAGTACTTC

J gene: TRBJ2-7
V gene: TRBV2
clone size: many
D gene: TRBD2
CDR3 protein: CASSQLAGGTEQYF
CDR3 DNA: TGTGCCAGCAGTCAACTAGCGGGAGGTACCGAGCAGTACTTC

J gene: TRBJ2-1
V gene: TRBV19
clone size: few
D gene: TRBD2
CDR3 protein: CASGGGLAGGPRANEQFF
CDR3 DNA: TGTGCCAGCGGGGGGGGACTAGCGGGAGGGCCAAGGGCCAATGAGCAGTTCTTC

J gene: TRBJ2-1
V gene: TRBV6-1
clone size: NA
D gene: TRBD2
CDR3 protein: CASSEAAGGVDEQFF
CDR3 DNA: TGTGCCAGCAGCGAGGCGGCGGGAGGGGTGGATGAGCAGTTCTTC

J gene: TRBJ1-5
V gene: TRBV15
clone size: many
D gene: NA
CDR3 protein: CATSKSQTGPQHF
CDR3 DNA: TGTGCCACCAGCAAGAGCCAAACAGGGCCCCAGCATTTT

J gene: TRBJ1-2
V gene: TRBV5-1
clone size: NA
D gene: TRBD1
CDR3 protein: CASSLADREAGYTF
CDR3 DNA: TGCGCCAGCAGCTTGGCCGACAGGGAGGCTGGCTACACCTTC

J gene: TRBJ1-2
V gene: TRBV19
clone size: few
D gene: NA
CDR3 protein: CASKRHSGDGYTF
CDR3 DNA: TGTGCCAGTAAACGACACAGTGGCGATGGCTACACCTTC

J gene: TRBJ2-3
V gene: TRBV9
clone size: NA
D gene: NA
CDR3 protein: CASSVRVYASTQYF
CDR3 DNA: TGTGCCAGCAGCGTCCGGGTCTACGCATCTACGCAGTATTTT

J gene: TRBJ2-1
V gene: TRBV29-1
clone size: NA
D gene: TRBD1
CDR3 protein: CSVMGQGVGRGYNEQFF
CDR3 DNA: TGCAGCGTTATGGGACAGGGGGTGGGTCGGGGCTACAATGAGCAGTTCTTC

J gene: TRBJ2-7
V gene: TRBV19
clone size: few
D gene: TRBD2
CDR3 protein: CASSELAGSWQYF
CDR3 DNA: TGTGCCAGTAGTGAACTAGCGGGATCTTGGCAGTACTTC

J gene: TRBJ1-2
V gene: TRBV5-4
clone size: NA
D gene: NA
CDR3 protein: CASSTTGYGYTF
CDR3 DNA: TGTGCCAGCAGCACGACGGGGTATGGCTACACCTTC

J gene: TRBJ2-2
V gene: TRBV12-3/TRBV12-4
clone size: many
D gene: TRBD1
CDR3 protein: CASRLEQGFTGELFF
CDR3 DNA: TGTGCCAGCAGACTCGAACAGGGGTTCACCGGGGAGCTGTTTTTT

J gene: TRBJ2-1
V gene: TRBV5-1
clone size: many
D gene: TRBD2
CDR3 protein: CASSFYGRADNEQFF
CDR3 DNA: TGCGCCAGCAGCTTTTACGGGAGGGCCGACAATGAGCAGTTCTTC

J gene: TRBJ2-3
V gene: TRBV27
clone size: many
D gene: NA
CDR3 protein: CASSYQGSDTQYF
CDR3 DNA: TGTGCCAGCAGTTATCAGGGGTCAGATACGCAGTATTTT

J gene: TRBJ2-5
V gene: TRBV6-6
clone size: many
D gene: NA
CDR3 protein: CASSYPETQYF
CDR3 DNA: TGTGCCAGCAGTTACCCGGAGACCCAGTACTTC